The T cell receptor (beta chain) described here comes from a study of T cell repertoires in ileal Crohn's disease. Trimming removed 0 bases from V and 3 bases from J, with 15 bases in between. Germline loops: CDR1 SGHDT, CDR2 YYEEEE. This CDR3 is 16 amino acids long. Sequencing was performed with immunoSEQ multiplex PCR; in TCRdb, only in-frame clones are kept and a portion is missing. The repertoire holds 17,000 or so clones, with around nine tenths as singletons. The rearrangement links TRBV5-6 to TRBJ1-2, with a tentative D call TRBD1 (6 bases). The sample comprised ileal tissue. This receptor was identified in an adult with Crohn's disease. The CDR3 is CASSLEVRGGYYGYTF. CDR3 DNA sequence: TGTGCCAGCAGCTTGGAGGTCAGGGGAGGGTACTATGGCTACACCTTC. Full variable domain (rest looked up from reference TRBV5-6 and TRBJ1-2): DAGVTQSPTHLIKTRGQQVTLRCSPKSGHDTVSWYQQALGQGPQFIFQYYEEEERQRGNFPDRFSGHQFPNYSSELNVNALLLGDSALYLCASSLEVRGGYYGYTFGSGTRLTVV.